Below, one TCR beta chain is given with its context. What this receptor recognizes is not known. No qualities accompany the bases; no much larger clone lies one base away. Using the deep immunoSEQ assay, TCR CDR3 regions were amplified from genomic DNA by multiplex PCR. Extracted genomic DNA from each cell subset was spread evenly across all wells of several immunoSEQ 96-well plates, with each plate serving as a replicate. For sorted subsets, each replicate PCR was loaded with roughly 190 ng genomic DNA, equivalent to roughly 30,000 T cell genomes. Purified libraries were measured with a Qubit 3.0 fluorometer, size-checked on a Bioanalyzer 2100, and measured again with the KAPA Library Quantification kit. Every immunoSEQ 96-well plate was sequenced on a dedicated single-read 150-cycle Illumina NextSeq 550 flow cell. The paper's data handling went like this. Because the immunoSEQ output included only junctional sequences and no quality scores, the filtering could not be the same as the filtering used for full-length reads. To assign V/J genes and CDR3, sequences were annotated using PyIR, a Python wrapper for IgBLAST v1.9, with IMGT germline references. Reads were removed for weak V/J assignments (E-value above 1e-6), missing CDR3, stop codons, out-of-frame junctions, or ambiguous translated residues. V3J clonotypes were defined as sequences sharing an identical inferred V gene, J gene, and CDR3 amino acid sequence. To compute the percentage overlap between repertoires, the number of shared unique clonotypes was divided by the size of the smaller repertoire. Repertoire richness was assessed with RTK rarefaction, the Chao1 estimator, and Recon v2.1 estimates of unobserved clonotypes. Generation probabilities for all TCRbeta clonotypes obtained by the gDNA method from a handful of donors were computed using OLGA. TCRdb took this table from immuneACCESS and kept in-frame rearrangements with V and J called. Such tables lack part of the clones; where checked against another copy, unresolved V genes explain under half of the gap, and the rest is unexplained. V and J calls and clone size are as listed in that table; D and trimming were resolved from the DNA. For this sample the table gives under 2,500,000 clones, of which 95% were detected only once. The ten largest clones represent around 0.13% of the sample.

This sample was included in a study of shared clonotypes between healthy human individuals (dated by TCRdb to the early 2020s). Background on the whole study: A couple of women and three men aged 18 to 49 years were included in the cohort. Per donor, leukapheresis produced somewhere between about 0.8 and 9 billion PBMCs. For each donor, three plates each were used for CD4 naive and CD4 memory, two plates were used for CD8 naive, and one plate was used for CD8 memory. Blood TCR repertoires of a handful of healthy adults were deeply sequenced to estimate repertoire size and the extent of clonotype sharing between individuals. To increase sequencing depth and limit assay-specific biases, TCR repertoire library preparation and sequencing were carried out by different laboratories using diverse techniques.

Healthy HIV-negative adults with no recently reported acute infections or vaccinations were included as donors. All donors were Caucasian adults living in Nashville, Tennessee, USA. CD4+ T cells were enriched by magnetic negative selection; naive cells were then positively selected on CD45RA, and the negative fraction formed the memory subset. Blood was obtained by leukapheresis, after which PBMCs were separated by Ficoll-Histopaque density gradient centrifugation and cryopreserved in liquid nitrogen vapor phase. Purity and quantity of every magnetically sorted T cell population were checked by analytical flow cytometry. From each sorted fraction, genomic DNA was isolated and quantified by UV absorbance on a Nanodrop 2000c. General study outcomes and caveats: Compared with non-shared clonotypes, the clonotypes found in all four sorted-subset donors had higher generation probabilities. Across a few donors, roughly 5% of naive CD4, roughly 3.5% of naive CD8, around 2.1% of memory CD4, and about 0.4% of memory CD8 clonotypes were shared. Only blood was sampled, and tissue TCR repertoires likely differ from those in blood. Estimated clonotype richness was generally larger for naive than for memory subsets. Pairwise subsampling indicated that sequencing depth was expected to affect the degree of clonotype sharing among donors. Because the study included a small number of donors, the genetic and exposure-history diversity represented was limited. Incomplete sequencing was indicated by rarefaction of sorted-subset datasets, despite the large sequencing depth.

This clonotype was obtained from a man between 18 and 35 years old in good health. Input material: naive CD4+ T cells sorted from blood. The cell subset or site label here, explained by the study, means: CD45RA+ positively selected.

The DNA sequence is given as TGTGCCAGCAGCCCAACGTTGTCGACCATTGGCTACACCTTC. It is translated as CASSPTLSTIGYTF. The chain employs TRBV7-9 and TRBJ1-2, with no D gene named confidently. The germline V gene (reference sequence) provides CDR1 SEHNR and CDR2 FQNEAQ. The CDR3 runs 14 residues from the cysteine to the phenylalanine. Kept here is only the CDR3 DNA, which spans 42 bases and is read in frame from base 1. V is pared back by 5 bases and J by 7 bases, with 17 bases lying between the germline termini. Here the CDR3 is joined to the reference TRBV7-9 and TRBJ1-2 genes, and the full variable domain is: DTGVSQNPRHKITKRGQNVTFRCDPISEHNRLYWYRQTLGQGPEFLTYFQNEAQLEKSRLLSDRFSAERPKGSFSTLEIQRTEQGDSAMYLCASSPTLSTIGYTFGSGTRLTVV.